These 30 T cell receptor beta chains came from one sample sequenced in a study of cytomegalovirus exposure and HLA in healthy donors. Generated by immunoSEQ multiplex PCR, the TCRdb table keeps only in-frame clones and is missing some. The data hold 250,000 to 400,000 clones, with roughly 87% observed a single time. Sequenced sample: PBMCs. The receptors come from a man younger than 45 in good health and CMV-seronegative.

The J gene is TRBJ2-1, the V gene TRBV11-1, with D possibly TRBD1 on 5 matching bases. V lost 7 bases, J lost 0 bases, and 10 bases lay in between. The germline V gene encodes CDR1 SGHAT and CDR2 FQDESV (reference sequence). This CDR3 region has 14 residues. CDR3 DNA: TGTGCCAGCATAGGGGTCAGCTCCTACAATGAGCAGTTCTTC. It is translated as CASIGVSSYNEQFF.

The chain combines TRBV27 with TRBJ2-1; TRBD2 matches at 10 bases. J gave up 9 bases and V 7 bases, and 12 bases lay outside the gene matches. The germline V gene encodes CDR1 MNHEY and CDR2 SMNVEV (reference sequence). The CDR3 has 15 amino acids. The CDR3, as DNA: TGTGCCAGCATGTTAGCGGGGGGCTCCTCAATTGAGCAGTTCTTC. Protein product: CASMLAGGSSIEQFF.

The genes are TRBV11-2 and TRBJ2-6, with 9 bases that match TRBD1. CDR1 is SGHAT and CDR2 is FQNNGV in the germline V gene. J was trimmed by 4 bases and V by 6 bases; bases with no gene match: 10. The CDR3 covers 17 residues. The CDR3 is CASRPGTGISGANVLTF. CDR3 nucleotides: TGTGCCAGCAGGCCAGGGACAGGGATATCAGGGGCCAACGTCCTGACTTTC.

The rearrangement uses TRBV5-6 and TRBJ1-1; 9 positions agree with TRBD1. Germline V gives CDR1 SGHDT, CDR2 YYEEEE. CDR3 size: 14 residues. The J segment lost 8 bases and the V segment lost 5 bases, leaving 10 bases of the junction unmatched. The CDR3 region has the DNA TGTGCCAGCAGTTTATTCGGGGGGACAGGGGAAGCTTTCTTT. Translation: CASSLFGGTGEAFF.

A single count supports this clone. J is TRBJ2-3 and V is TRBV25-1, with D tentatively TRBD2 (6 bases). Germline V gene lookup returns CDR1 MGHDK and CDR2 SYGVNS. This CDR3 has 17 amino acids. V lost 3 bases to trimming and J lost 1 base, with 17 bases between them. CDR3 loop: CASSEHGSTGGTDTQYF. The CDR3 DNA sequence: TGTGCCAGCAGTGAGCATGGCTCTACGGGGGGCACAGATACGCAGTATTTT. Complete variable domain (other parts from reference TRBV25-1 and TRBJ2-3): EADIYQTPRYLVIGTGKKITLECSQTMGHDKMYWYQQDPGMELHLIHYSYGVNSTEKGDLSSESTVSRIRTEHFPLTLESARPSHTSQYLCASSEHGSTGGTDTQYFGPGTRLTVL.

The genes are TRBV7-8 and TRBJ1-1; D is undetermined. Trimming cost V 5 bases and J 4 bases, with 14 bases left between them. Germline V gene data show CDR1 as SGHVS and CDR2 as FQNEAQ. This CDR3 has 14 residues. CDR3 sequence reads: CASSAWSEGTEAFF. For the CDR3, the DNA is TGTGCCAGCAGCGCATGGTCCGAGGGCACTGAAGCTTTCTTT.

This clone was found a few times. The genes are TRBV6-1 and TRBJ1-2; 8 bases agree with TRBD1. Looked up from germline, CDR1 is MNHNS and CDR2 is SASEGT. The CDR3 runs to 15 residues. With 3 bases clipped from V and 0 bases from J, the junction kept 3 bases outside the gene matches. CDR3 DNA sequence: TGTGCCAGCAGTGAGCCGGGACAGGCTAACTATGGCTACACCTTC. It is translated as CASSEPGQANYGYTF.

The rearrangement joins TRBV9 to TRBJ1-2; tentatively, D is TRBD1 (5 bases). Germline V gene data show CDR1 as SGDLS and CDR2 as YYNGEE. With 3 bases removed from V and 0 bases from J, the gap between germline ends came to 12 bases. The CDR3 is made up of 15 amino acids. The CDR3 sequence: CASSATTGANYGYTF. The CDR3 DNA is TGTGCCAGCAGCGCAACTACGGGGGCTAACTATGGCTACACCTTC.

This chain uses TRBV30 with TRBJ2-7, with a tentative D call TRBD2 (7 bases). The CDR3 contains 13 residues. CDR1 and CDR2 from the germline V gene are GTSNPN and SVGIG (reference sequence). Trimming took off 2 bases at V and 2 bases at J, with 10 bases between the two ends. Written as DNA, the CDR3 is TGTGCCTGGAGTAGGGGGGGACCCTACGAGCAGTACTTC. Its protein is CAWSRGGPYEQYF. The whole variable domain, remainder taken from reference TRBV30 and TRBJ2-7, is SQTIHQWPATLVQPVGSPLSLECTVEGTSNPNLYWYRQAAGRGLQLLFYSVGIGQISSEVPQNLSASRPQDRQFILSSKKLLLSDSGFYLCAWSRGGPYEQYFGPGTRLTVT.

This chain connects TRBV18 to TRBJ2-7; tentatively, D is TRBD1 (5 bases). The germline gives CDR1 KGHSH, CDR2 LQKENI. This CDR3 has 15 residues. Deletions cut 0 bases from V and 2 bases from J, with 11 bases between. CDR3 coding DNA: TGTGCCAGCTCACCACCCAGTGCAGGGACCTACGAGCAGTACTTC. Translation: CASSPPSAGTYEQYF.

This clone showed up just once. This chain connects TRBV4-1 to TRBJ1-4; tentative D call: TRBD1 (5 bases). The V gene lost 4 bases and the J gene lost 1 base, with 10 bases spanning the gap. CDR1 is MGHRA and CDR2 is YSYEKL in the germline V gene. The CDR3 has 15 residues. For the CDR3, the DNA is TGCGCCAGCAGCCGAGGGACTCTAACTAATGAAAAACTGTTTTTT. Encoded protein: CASSRGTLTNEKLFF.

This chain connects TRBV4-3 to TRBJ2-7; 10 bases line up with TRBD1. CDR1 and CDR2 (germline): LGHNA, YSLEER. The length of the CDR3 is 16 residues. V lost 0 bases and J lost 2; bases outside the gene matches: 4. The CDR3 loop is CASSQDGTGDPYEQYF. The DNA of the CDR3 is TGCGCCAGCAGCCAAGACGGGACAGGGGACCCCTACGAGCAGTACTTC.

The rearrangement joins TRBV19 to TRBJ2-2; tentative D call: TRBD1 (6 bases). Trimming took off 9 bases at V and 3 bases at J, with 11 bases between the two ends. There are 13 residues in the CDR3. The V gene's germline CDR1 is LNHDA and CDR2 SQIVND (reference sequence). The CDR3 sequence is CASRQEYTGELFF. DNA for the CDR3: TGTGCCAGCCGACAGGAGTACACCGGGGAGCTGTTTTTT.

V is TRBV18 and J is TRBJ2-1; 11 nucleotides agree with TRBD2. The CDR3 is made up of 15 amino acids. The V gene end was trimmed by 4 bases and the J gene end by 6 bases; junction bases not matched to a gene: 5. Germline CDR1 reads KGHSH; CDR2 reads LQKENI. CDR3 amino acids: CASSLTLAGVNEQFF. Written as DNA, the CDR3 is TGTGCCAGCTCACTTACACTAGCGGGGGTCAATGAGCAGTTCTTC.

The chain joins TRBV13 to TRBJ2-5; D is unclear. The V and J ends lost 1 base and 2 bases respectively, with 8 bases between them. CDR3 length: 14 residues. In germline, CDR1 is PRHDT, CDR2 FYEKMQ (reference sequence). DNA of the CDR3: TGTGCCAGCAGCTTAGCAGGCGTTCAAGAGACCCAGTACTTC. Translating it yields CASSLAGVQETQYF.

This clone has just one count. The chain recombines TRBV18 with TRBJ2-2, with 11 nucleotides matching TRBD2. The CDR3 spans 19 residues. V gave up 0 bases and J gave up 0 bases; unmatched junction bases: 6. CDR1 and CDR2 from the germline V gene are KGHSH and LQKENI. The CDR3 DNA sequence: TGTGCCAGCTCACCACCGGGGCTAGCGGGGGGATCGAACACCGGGGAGCTGTTTTTT. It yields the protein CASSPPGLAGGSNTGELFF.

This sequence joins TRBV5-8 and TRBJ2-1, with 10 bases that match TRBD1. The CDR3 runs 16 residues. Germline loops: CDR1 SGHTS, CDR2 YDEGEE. V shed 3 bases, J shed 4 bases, and the junction held 7 bases outside the gene matches. CDR3: CASSWSPGQGYNEQFF. In DNA form, the CDR3 reads TGTGCCAGCAGCTGGAGTCCGGGACAGGGGTACAATGAGCAGTTCTTC. Based on the CDR3 plus reference TRBV5-8 and TRBJ2-1, the full variable domain is EAGVTQSPTHLIKTRGQQATLRCSPISGHTSVYWYQQALGLGLQFLLWYDEGEERNRGNFPPRFSGRQFPNYSSELNVNALELEDSALYLCASSWSPGQGYNEQFFGPGTRLTVL.

J is TRBJ1-2 and V is TRBV7-8, with 10 bases matching TRBD1. The CDR3 length is 14 residues. Germline values: CDR1 SGHVS, CDR2 FQNEAQ. V was clipped by 5 bases and J by 5 bases; unmatched bases: 5. The CDR3 protein is CASSGRDRGYGYTF. In DNA form, the CDR3 reads TGTGCCAGCAGCGGTAGGGACAGGGGATATGGCTACACCTTC.

With respect to this clone: Other DNA variants within this sample encode the same CDR3. V gene TRBV19 combines with J gene TRBJ1-2; tentatively, D is TRBD1 (6 bases). Germline CDR1 and CDR2: LNHDA and SQIVND (reference sequence). The V end lost 3 bases, the J end lost 2 bases, and 7 bases lay between the germline ends. The CDR3 has 13 residues. The CDR3 nucleotides read TGTGCCAGTAGTATCCAGGGGAACTATGGCTACACCTTC. Translated, it gives CASSIQGNYGYTF.

CDR3 nucleotides: TGTGCCAGCAGTGAACATGAGGTTACGTACATTCAGTACTTC. It translates to CASSEHEVTYIQYF. The chain joins TRBV6-1 to TRBJ2-4; D is unresolved. Trimming removed 2 bases at V and 8 bases at J, with 13 bases between. The CDR3 contains 14 residues. Germline V lookup: CDR1 MNHNS, CDR2 SASEGT.

The chain links TRBV4-1 to TRBJ1-2; tentatively, D is TRBD1 (6 bases). Germline V lookup: CDR1 MGHRA, CDR2 YSYEKL. V dropped 4 bases and J dropped 1 base, with 13 bases sitting between them. The CDR3 is 15 residues long. In DNA form, the CDR3 reads TGCGCCAGCAGCCTATGGACAGAACTTAACTATGGCTACACCTTC. Residues: CASSLWTELNYGYTF.

The rearrangement links TRBV4-3 to TRBJ2-1; D may be TRBD2 (6 bases). This CDR3 has 15 residues. Trimming pared 1 base from V and 6 bases from J, leaving 13 bases between. The germline CDR1 and CDR2 sequences are LGHNA and YSLEER. CDR3 DNA sequence: TGCGCCAGCAGCCAAGCGGGAGAATCTTTCAATGAGCAGTTCTTC. It is translated as CASSQAGESFNEQFF.

The sample holds one count of this clone. The J gene is TRBJ2-3, the V gene TRBV29-1, with 7 bases aligning to TRBD1. This CDR3 comprises 14 residues. J lost 5 bases, V lost 4 bases, and 9 bases had no gene match. Germline V gene data show CDR1 as SQVTM and CDR2 as ANQGSEA. CDR3 nucleotide sequence: TGCAGCGTTGCGAGACAGGGTATACTAGATACGCAGTATTTT. It specifies CSVARQGILDTQYF.

The chain links TRBV5-1 to TRBJ2-3; 7 bases are a match to TRBD2. The CDR3 is 16 residues long. CDR1 and CDR2 (germline): SGHRS, YFSETQ. V shed 4 bases and J 3 bases; nucleotides not matched to a gene: 11. CDR3 nucleotides: TGCGCCAGCAGCCCCGCGGGGGTTATGAGGACAGATACGCAGTATTTT. The encoded protein is CASSPAGVMRTDTQYF.

J is TRBJ2-7 and V is TRBV5-1; 9 bases align to TRBD1. The CDR3 is 14 amino acids. V shed 1 base and J 5 bases; nucleotides not matched to a gene: 4. Looked up from germline, CDR1 is SGHRS and CDR2 is YFSETQ. This CDR3 is CASSLSGQGNEQYF. CDR3 coding DNA: TGCGCCAGCAGCTTGTCAGGACAGGGGAACGAGCAGTACTTC.

This rearrangement joins TRBV7-6 to TRBJ2-1; 9 bases map to TRBD2. CDR1 and CDR2 (germline): SGHVS, FNYEAQ. This CDR3 is 15 amino acids long. The ends lost 5 bases at V and 7 bases at J; junction bases unmatched: 9. CDR3 nucleotide sequence: TGTGCCAGCAGCCACAGGGCGGGGGGGAGTAATGAGCAGTTCTTC. Translation gives CASSHRAGGSNEQFF.

This chain joins TRBV18 and TRBJ2-3, with 12 bases identical to TRBD2. Germline V gene data show CDR1 as KGHSH and CDR2 as LQKENI. V trimming: 3 bases; J trimming: 3 bases; junction bases outside the gene matches: 7. This CDR3 is 17 amino acids long. The CDR3 sequence: CASSPRTSGAQTDTQYF. For the CDR3, the DNA is TGTGCCAGCTCACCGCGGACTAGCGGGGCCCAGACAGATACGCAGTATTTT.

V gene TRBV6-5 combines with J gene TRBJ1-4, with 7 bases aligning to TRBD1. This CDR3 is 14 amino acids long. V gave up 3 bases and J gave up 8 bases; unmatched junction bases: 6. Germline CDR1 reads MNHEY; CDR2 reads SVGAGI. The CDR3 DNA follows: TGTGCCAGCAGTTATAGAAGGGGGCACGAAAAACTGTTTTTT. This sequence encodes CASSYRRGHEKLFF.

This clone came up once. The genes are TRBV10-3 and TRBJ2-1, with D tentatively TRBD1 (5 bases). The CDR3 extends over 13 amino acids. The germline V gene encodes CDR1 ENHRY and CDR2 SYGVKD. Trimming stripped 4 bases from V and 5 bases from J, with 9 bases between. CDR3 nucleotides: TGTGCCATCAGTGGTACAGGAGACAATGAGCAGTTCTTC. Translated, it gives CAISGTGDNEQFF.

V is TRBV9 and J is TRBJ2-2; TRBD2 matches at 8 bases. Germline trimming cut 3 bases from V and 0 bases from J; bases unmatched to any gene: 7. The CDR3 runs to 17 residues. Germline CDR1 and CDR2: SGDLS and YYNGEE. CDR3 region: CASSALSGGANTGELFF. The CDR3 region has the DNA TGTGCCAGCAGCGCATTATCCGGGGGGGCGAACACCGGGGAGCTGTTTTTT.